One and the same sample provided the 23 T cell receptor beta chains below, sequenced in a study of Ad26.COV2.S vaccination and SARS-CoV-2 variants. Clones were sequenced by immunoSEQ multiplex PCR, and TCRdb holds only the in-frame ones, with some missing. Of 400,000 to 450,000 clones listed, 90% are singletons. Treatment indicated: about 20 received Ad26.COV2.S at low or high dose, single or two shots; roughly five received placebo; per-sample allocation not given. Sampling was done on day 63 after the first vaccine or placebo injection. Sequences were derived from peripheral blood, sampled in a trial of Ad26.COV2.S vaccine versus placebo. These receptors were obtained from a person aged 18-65 years who received the Ad26.COV2.S COVID-19 vaccine or a placebo.

This sequence joins TRBV15 and TRBJ1-4; weak D call: TRBD1 (5 bases). CDR3 length: 16 residues. Trimming removed 6 bases at V and 5 bases at J, with 19 bases between. Germline V gene lookup returns CDR1 LNHNV and CDR2 YYDKDF (reference sequence). Here the CDR3 DNA reads TGTGCCACCAGAAACAACTCCGGGACGGTAAATGAAAAACTGTTTTTT. Translating gives CATRNNSGTVNEKLFF.

The rearrangement joins TRBV28 to TRBJ2-3; the D is unclear. Germline V CDR1 and CDR2: MDHEN, SYDVKM. This CDR3 spans 15 amino acids. V was pared by 7 bases and J by 5 bases, with 19 bases between. This chain's CDR3 is CASTLGLSTLDTQYF. The DNA of the CDR3 is TGTGCCAGCACCCTGGGTCTTTCGACTCTAGATACGCAGTATTTT.

This chain links TRBV18 with TRBJ2-5; D is perhaps TRBD1 (5 bases). This CDR3 is built from 13 residues. CDR1 and CDR2 (germline): KGHSH, LQKENI. Trimming pared 2 bases from V and 3 bases from J, leaving 7 bases between. CDR3 coding DNA: TGTGCCAGCTCACCAGGGGCCAAAGAGACCCAGTACTTC. It encodes CASSPGAKETQYF.

This sequence joins TRBV25-1 and TRBJ2-5; D may be TRBD1 or TRBD2 (5 bases each). CDR1 is MGHDK and CDR2 is SYGVNS in the germline V gene. Trimming stripped 7 bases from V and 4 bases from J, with 13 bases between. The CDR3 consists of 13 residues. The CDR3 loop reads CASTPWGLETQYF. In nucleotides, the CDR3 is TGTGCCAGCACCCCCTGGGGGTTAGAGACCCAGTACTTC.

The chain links TRBV10-3 to TRBJ2-2, with 13 bases that match TRBD2. J was trimmed by 5 bases and V by 0 bases; bases with no gene match: 6. The germline V gene has CDR1 ENHRY and CDR2 SYGVKD. CDR3 length: 18 residues. This CDR3 is CAISESGLAGVGTGELFF. The CDR3 nucleotides read TGTGCCATCAGTGAGTCTGGACTAGCGGGAGTCGGGACCGGGGAGCTGTTTTTT.

CDR3 loop: CASSPRDRGLAKNIQYF. The CDR3 DNA reads TGTGCCAGCTCACCACGGGACAGGGGGCTAGCCAAAAACATTCAGTACTTC. J is TRBJ2-4 and V is TRBV18; 12 nucleotides agree with TRBD1. V dropped 1 base and J dropped 0; count of bases not matched to a gene: 1. The CDR3 extends over 17 amino acids. Germline V gene lookup returns CDR1 KGHSH and CDR2 LQKENI.

This clone was counted once. Sequence at one end of the junction differs from germline and may be a read error. This chain uses TRBV7-7 with TRBJ2-2, with 10 bases identical to TRBD2. CDR1 and CDR2 (germline): SSHAT, FNYEAQ (reference sequence). CDR3 length: 18 residues. This chain's CDR3 is CASSLALLAGDLTGELFF. The CDR3 nucleotides read TGTGCTAGCAGCTTAGCGTTGCTAGCGGGAGATTTAACCGGGGAGCTGTTTTTT.

The V gene is TRBV5-1, the J gene TRBJ2-4; D possibly uses TRBD1 or TRBD2 (5 bases each). Germline V gives CDR1 SGHRS, CDR2 YFSETQ. Deletions cut 0 bases from V and 9 bases from J, with 19 bases between. This CDR3 comprises 16 residues. Here the CDR3 reads CASSLEGRDLRSIQYF. CDR3 bases: TGCGCCAGCAGCTTGGAGGGACGGGACCTTAGAAGCATTCAGTACTTC.

The CDR3 protein is CASSLPAAVNTGELFF. The CDR3 DNA sequence: TGCGCCAGCAGCCTCCCGGCGGCCGTGAACACCGGGGAGCTGTTTTTT. The J gene is TRBJ2-2, the V gene TRBV5-1; no definite D call. The germline V gene has CDR1 SGHRS and CDR2 YFSETQ. This CDR3 has 16 residues. With 4 bases removed from V and 1 base from J, the gap between germline ends came to 14 bases.

The V call is TRBV11-2, the J call TRBJ2-5; D unclear. Trimming cost V 6 bases and J 3 bases, with 5 bases left between them. The CDR3 extends over 11 amino acids. The germline V gene has CDR1 SGHAT and CDR2 FQNNGV. The CDR3 here is CASSVEETQYF. DNA of the CDR3: TGTGCCAGCAGTGTCGAAGAGACCCAGTACTTC.

The chain carries TRBV18 and TRBJ2-7; 8 positions match TRBD1. Germline CDR1 KGHSH, CDR2 LQKENI. CDR3 length equals 12 residues. The ends lost 5 bases at V and 7 bases at J; junction bases unmatched: 4. The CDR3, as DNA: TGTGCCAGCTCAAGGACAGGGAGGGAGCAGTACTTC. Translated: CASSRTGREQYF.

This chain links TRBV7-2 with TRBJ1-2, with TRBD1 matching over 9 bases. The trim removed 4 bases at V and 2 bases at J, leaving 8 bases unmatched. Germline V gene data show CDR1 as SGHTA and CDR2 as FQGNSA. The CDR3 is 16 residues long. Here the CDR3 reads CASSSPRQGGNYGYTF. The CDR3 DNA follows: TGTGCCAGCAGCTCACCTCGACAGGGGGGGAACTATGGCTACACCTTC.

This clone was counted once. The chain employs TRBV19 and TRBJ2-2; 8 nucleotides line up with TRBD1. V lost 6 bases to trimming and J lost 4 bases; unmatched junction nucleotides: 4. CDR1 and CDR2 (germline): LNHDA, SQIVND (reference sequence). This CDR3 region has 14 residues. The CDR3 spells CASSTDRVTGELFF. The CDR3 bases are TGTGCCAGTAGCACGGACAGGGTCACCGGGGAGCTGTTTTTT.

The CDR3 nucleotides read TGCGCCAGCAGCTTGTGGGACGGTAATGAAAAACTGTTTTTT. Amino acids: CASSLWDGNEKLFF. The V gene is TRBV5-1, the J gene TRBJ1-4, with D tentatively TRBD1 (5 bases). Germline loops: CDR1 SGHRS, CDR2 YFSETQ. The length of the CDR3 is 14 residues. The V end was cut by 1 base, the J end by 4 bases, with 8 bases between. The whole variable domain, filled in from reference TRBV5-1 and TRBJ1-4, reads KAGVTQTPRYLIKTRGQQVTLSCSPISGHRSVSWYQQTPGQGLQFLFEYFSETQRNKGNFPGRFSGRQFSNSRSEMNVSTLELGDSALYLCASSLWDGNEKLFFGSGTQLSVL.

The chain carries TRBV9 and TRBJ1-1; TRBD1 might be the D (6 bases). The CDR3 length is 13 residues. V was cut by 5 bases and J by 1 base, with 9 bases left in between. Germline V lookup: CDR1 SGDLS, CDR2 YYNGEE. As DNA, the CDR3 is TGTGCCAGCAGAAGGACAGAGAACACTGAAGCTTTCTTT. Translating it yields CASRRTENTEAFF. Full variable domain (outside the CDR3, taken from reference TRBV9 and TRBJ1-1): DSGVTQTPKHLITATGQRVTLRCSPRSGDLSVYWYQQSLDQGLQFLIQYYNGEERAKGNILERFSAQQFPDLHSELNLSSLELGDSALYFCASRRTENTEAFFGQGTRLTVV.

The chain links TRBV4-1 to TRBJ1-2, with TRBD1 matching over 8 bases. The V segment lost 1 base and the J segment 6 bases; nucleotides outside the gene matches: 10. The CDR3 is 16 residues long. Germline V CDR1 and CDR2: MGHRA, YSYEKL. The CDR3 protein is CASSQARTGRADGYTF. The CDR3 nucleotides are TGCGCCAGCAGCCAAGCTCGGACAGGGAGGGCCGATGGCTACACCTTC.

V and J are TRBV5-6 and TRBJ2-7; 9 nucleotides match TRBD1. This CDR3 comprises 15 residues. Trimming cost V 3 bases and J 2 bases; bases outside gene matches: 6. The germline V gene has CDR1 SGHDT and CDR2 YYEEEE. Written as DNA, the CDR3 is TGTGCCAGCAGCTCCCGGGACAGGGAGACCTACGAGCAGTACTTC. It codes for CASSSRDRETYEQYF.

The chain joins TRBV18 to TRBJ1-6; D uncertain. This CDR3 has 13 amino acids. CDR1 is KGHSH, CDR2 LQKENI, per germline. V was shortened by 1 base and J by 8 bases, with 6 bases between the two germline ends. DNA of the CDR3: TGTGCCAGCTCACCACTTCGCGATTCACCCCTCCACTTT. It translates to CASSPLRDSPLHF.

The rearrangement links TRBV2 to TRBJ1-5; 9 positions agree with TRBD1. The ends lost 5 bases at V and 1 base at J; junction bases unmatched: 6. The CDR3 loop spans 16 amino acids. Germline lookup yields CDR1 SNHLY and CDR2 FYNNEI. The CDR3 bases are TGTGCCAGCAGTTACCGGGACAGGGTCAGCAATCAGCCCCAGCATTTT. Its protein is CASSYRDRVSNQPQHF.

The chain links TRBV19 to TRBJ2-1; 7 bases are shared with TRBD2. V lost 0 bases and J lost 7; bases outside the gene matches: 12. The CDR3 has 17 amino acids. Germline V lookup: CDR1 LNHDA, CDR2 SQIVND (reference sequence). CDR3 region: CASSIDSLAANRNEQFF. The CDR3 DNA is TGTGCCAGTAGTATAGATTCCCTAGCGGCGAATCGTAATGAGCAGTTCTTC.

The chain uses TRBV29-1 and TRBJ2-1; D may be TRBD1 (6 bases). The CDR3 is 12 residues long. The V gene's germline CDR1 is SQVTM and CDR2 ANQGSEA. Trimming cost V 5 bases and J 10 bases, with 15 bases left between them. The CDR3 sequence: CSVQRGSPEQFF. The DNA for the CDR3 is TGCAGCGTTCAAAGGGGGAGTCCGGAGCAGTTCTTC.

The chain links TRBV24-1 to TRBJ2-2; D is possibly TRBD2 (5 bases). CDR3 length: 13 amino acids. CDR1 and CDR2 from the germline V gene are KGHDR and SFDVKD. V was trimmed by 9 bases and J by 5 bases, leaving 12 bases between them. In DNA form, the CDR3 reads TGTGCCACCGGGGAGAGCCCGACCGGGGAGCTGTTTTTT. Residues: CATGESPTGELFF.

The gene calls are TRBV6-6 and TRBJ1-4; TRBD1 matches 12 bases. V lost 5 bases and J lost 0; bases outside the gene matches: 10. The CDR3 sequence is 19 residues long. In germline, CDR1 is MNHNY, CDR2 SVGAGI (reference sequence). CDR3 nucleotide sequence: TGTGCCAGCAGTCGGGGACAGGGGGCAGGGGTGGCAACTAATGAAAAACTGTTTTTT. This sequence encodes CASSRGQGAGVATNEKLFF.